One and the same sample provided the 11 T cell receptor beta chains below, sequenced in a study of blood T cell repertoires in COVID-19. The data were produced by immunoSEQ multiplex PCR, yet TCRdb's version contains in-frame clones alone and is incomplete. This table has over 250,000 clones, about 87% appearing once. The sequenced sample consisted of peripheral blood. The source is a woman in her 50s with COVID-19, enrolled during active disease.

The chain combines TRBV5-1 with TRBJ2-1; D is ambiguous. CDR1 is SGHRS and CDR2 is YFSETQ in the germline V gene. The CDR3 runs 13 residues. Trimming removed 2 bases at V and 5 bases at J, with 8 bases between. CDR3 protein: CASSFYLNNEQFF. In nucleotides, the CDR3 is TGCGCCAGCAGCTTCTACCTAAACAATGAGCAGTTCTTC. The complete variable domain, with remaining parts taken from reference TRBV5-1 and TRBJ2-1, reads KAGVTQTPRYLIKTRGQQVTLSCSPISGHRSVSWYQQTPGQGLQFLFEYFSETQRNKGNFPGRFSGRQFSNSRSEMNVSTLELGDSALYLCASSFYLNNEQFFGPGTRLTVL.

The chain combines TRBV5-1 with TRBJ1-2; TRBD1 aligns across 9 bases. Germline CDR1 and CDR2: SGHRS and YFSETQ. The CDR3 runs to 15 residues. Trimming took 3 bases from V and 6 from J; bases not matched to a gene: 9. The CDR3: CASSSSTGGADGYTF. CDR3 nucleotides: TGCGCCAGCAGCTCCTCTACAGGGGGCGCCGATGGCTACACCTTC.

Details on this clone: Additional DNA sequences in this sample encode the identical CDR3. The chain carries TRBV7-8 and TRBJ1-2; TRBD1 matches at 9 bases. Germline loops: CDR1 SGHVS, CDR2 FQNEAQ. The trim removed 4 bases at V and 4 bases at J, leaving 1 base unmatched. The CDR3 runs 13 residues. In DNA form, the CDR3 reads TGTGCCAGCAGCTCGACAGGGGGCTATGGCTACACCTTC. Amino acid sequence: CASSSTGGYGYTF. The complete variable domain, with remaining parts taken from reference TRBV7-8 and TRBJ1-2, reads GAGVSQSPRYKVAKRGQDVALRCDPISGHVSLFWYQQALGQGPEFLTYFQNEAQLDKSGLPSDRFFAERPEGSVSTLKIQRTQQEDSAVYLCASSSTGGYGYTFGSGTRLTVV.

This clone has a handful of counts. The CDR3 sequence is CASSLSLNSNSPLHF. The CDR3 DNA sequence: TGTGCCAGCAGTTTGAGCTTGAATTCAAATTCACCCCTCCACTTT. V usage is TRBV27 and J usage is TRBJ1-6; D call uncertain. CDR3 length: 15 amino acids. Germline CDR1 MNHEY, CDR2 SMNVEV (reference sequence). With 3 bases removed from V and 7 bases from J, the gap between germline ends came to 13 bases.

This rearrangement joins TRBV6-6 to TRBJ1-2; no firm D call. Between the trimmed V and J ends, which lost 8 bases and 4 bases, there was a span of 17 bases. The CDR3 is 14 residues long. Germline CDR1 MNHNY, CDR2 SVGAGI (reference sequence). CDR3 loop: CASGPAGSSYGYTF. CDR3 sequence (DNA): TGTGCCAGCGGCCCCGCGGGCAGCAGCTATGGCTACACCTTC.

The chain links TRBV6-2 or TRBV6-3 to TRBJ1-5; D is uncertain. CDR3 length: 15 amino acids. V was clipped by 6 bases and J by 1 base, with 13 bases between them. In germline, CDR1 is MNHEY, CDR2 SVGEGT. In DNA form, the CDR3 reads TGTGCCAGCAGCAATCGGAGGGTCAGCAATCAGCCCCAGCATTTT. Residues: CASSNRRVSNQPQHF.

The chain combines TRBV3-1 (or the pseudogene TRBV3-2) with TRBJ2-5; D possibly corresponds to TRBD2 (7 bases). The CDR3 is made up of 13 amino acids. Looked up from germline, CDR1 is LGHDT and CDR2 is YNNKEL (reference sequence). Trimming removed 2 bases from V and 5 bases from J, with 9 bases in between. CDR3 in DNA: TGTGCCAGCAGCCAAAGGGGGGGGGAGACCCAGTACTTC. Its translation: CASSQRGGETQYF.

The V gene is TRBV2, the J gene TRBJ1-2, with 7 bases matching TRBD1. The germline gives CDR1 SNHLY, CDR2 FYNNEI. V dropped 6 bases and J dropped 1; count of bases not matched to a gene: 5. The CDR3 contains 14 residues. CDR3 nucleotides: TGTGCCAGCAGGGGACAGCTCCATAACTATGGCTACACCTTC. Translated: CASRGQLHNYGYTF.

V is TRBV7-2 and J is TRBJ2-3; D gene ambiguous. This CDR3 is built from 16 residues. V gave up 1 base and J gave up 6 bases, with 17 bases separating them. CDR1 is SGHTA, CDR2 FQGNSA, per germline. Here the CDR3 reads CASSLGAKTLTDTQYF. CDR3 nucleotides: TGTGCCAGCAGCTTAGGGGCCAAAACACTCACGGATACGCAGTATTTT.

The chain recombines TRBV4-3 with TRBJ2-7; 7 nucleotides match TRBD2. Per the germline V gene, CDR1 is LGHNA and CDR2 is YSLEER. After removal of 1 base from V and 3 bases from J, the junction contained 9 bases not matched to a gene. The CDR3 is 16 residues long. The CDR3 spells CASSQAGGPGYYEQYF. In nucleotides, the CDR3 is TGCGCCAGCAGCCAAGCGGGGGGACCGGGGTACTACGAGCAGTACTTC.

About this clone: This same CDR3 is encoded by further DNA sequences in the sample. The rearrangement links TRBV5-1 to TRBJ1-2, with TRBD1 matching over 12 bases. The germline V gene has CDR1 SGHRS and CDR2 YFSETQ. The V and J ends lost 4 bases and 8 bases, in that order; junction bases with no gene match: 6. This CDR3 comprises 14 residues. Written as DNA, the CDR3 is TGCGCCAGCAGCCCGGGACAGGGGGCTAGAGGCTACACCTTC. Translated: CASSPGQGARGYTF.